Below, 29 T cell receptor beta chains from the same sample are listed, as sequenced in a study of cytomegalovirus exposure and HLA in healthy donors. In the PCR, 60 Vbeta and 13 Jbeta primers were used. Sequenced by immunoSEQ multiplex PCR; TCRdb stores in-frame clones only, minus some. Its clone listing holds some 64,000 clones. Sequencing was performed on PBMCs. The receptors originated from a woman in her 30s in good health and CMV-seronegative.

This chain links TRBV4-2 with TRBJ1-1, with TRBD1 as a possible D gene (5 bases). V lost 3 bases to trimming and J lost 6 bases, with 11 bases between them. The germline gives CDR1 LGHNA, CDR2 YNFKEQ. This CDR3 is built from 13 residues. CDR3 sequence reads: CASSHFGGAEAFF. The CDR3 bases are TGTGCCAGCAGCCACTTCGGGGGGGCTGAAGCTTTCTTT.

This rearrangement joins TRBV5-1 to TRBJ1-2; 9 bases fit TRBD1. Trimming at V came to 4 bases and at J to 6 bases, leaving 4 bases not matched to a gene. CDR1 is SGHRS and CDR2 is YFSETQ in the germline V gene. This CDR3 is 13 amino acids long. CDR3 in DNA: TGCGCCAGCAGCCCCGGACAGGGGAATGGCTACACCTTC. Its protein is CASSPGQGNGYTF.

The CDR3 here is CSAAVEKLFF. In nucleotides, the CDR3 is TGCAGTGCCGCGGTTGAAAAACTGTTTTTT. The chain combines TRBV20-1 with TRBJ1-4, with D unresolved. CDR3 length: 10 residues. CDR1 DFQATT and CDR2 SNEGSKA come from the germline V gene (reference sequence). Trimming removed 6 bases at V and 7 bases at J, with 6 bases between.

The chain combines TRBV2 with TRBJ1-2; D not resolved. The CDR3 contains 14 residues. The V gene lost 6 bases and the J gene lost 0 bases, with 11 bases spanning the gap. Germline CDR1 is SNHLY and CDR2 is FYNNEI. The CDR3 bases are TGTGCCAGCAGCGTTGTGTATTCTAACTATGGCTACACCTTC. It yields the protein CASSVVYSNYGYTF. The full variable domain, rest sourced from reference TRBV2 and TRBJ1-2, is EPEVTQTPSHQVTQMGQEVILRCVPISNHLYFYWYRQILGQKVEFLVSFYNNEISEKSEIFDDQFSVERPDGSNFTLKIRSTKLEDSAMYFCASSVVYSNYGYTFGSGTRLTVV.

The chain carries TRBV9 and TRBJ1-6; weak D call: TRBD1 (6 bases). CDR1 SGDLS and CDR2 YYNGEE come from the germline V gene. V lost 1 base and J lost 7, with 6 bases in between. This CDR3 has 13 amino acids. CDR3 nucleotides: TGTGCCAGCAGCGTACAGGGGAATTCACCCCTCCACTTT. This translates into CASSVQGNSPLHF.

This sequence joins TRBV30 and TRBJ2-1; 12 nucleotides line up with TRBD2. CDR3 size: 15 residues. From germline, CDR1 is GTSNPN and CDR2 SVGIG (reference sequence). The trim removed 3 bases at V and 8 bases at J, leaving 8 bases unmatched. CDR3: CAWSPLAGGVYEQFF. As DNA, the CDR3 is TGTGCCTGGAGCCCACTAGCGGGGGGCGTCTATGAGCAGTTCTTC.

The J gene is TRBJ1-1, the V gene TRBV19; D might be TRBD1 (6 bases). This CDR3 is 15 amino acids long. Germline V gene data show CDR1 as LNHDA and CDR2 as SQIVND (reference sequence). The V and J ends lost 1 base and 1 base respectively, with 10 bases between them. The CDR3 spells CASSIAGHTNTEAFF. The DNA of the CDR3 is TGTGCCAGTAGTATAGCGGGACACACGAACACTGAAGCTTTCTTT.

The V call is TRBV11-3, the J call TRBJ1-6; a possible D gene is TRBD1 (5 bases). V shed 1 base and J shed 0 bases, with 16 bases lying between them. The length of the CDR3 is 19 residues. Per the germline V gene, CDR1 is SGHNT and CDR2 is YENEEA. This chain's CDR3 is CASSLGGGNPYSYNSPLHF. As DNA, the CDR3 is TGTGCCAGCAGCTTAGGGGGGGGGAACCCCTACTCCTATAATTCACCCCTCCACTTT.

The chain is built from TRBV4-3 and TRBJ2-2; D not certain. CDR3 length equals 14 residues. V lost 0 bases to trimming and J lost 3 bases, with 5 bases between them. Germline assignment: CDR1 LGHNA and CDR2 YSLEER. CDR3 coding DNA: TGCGCCAGCAGCCAAGATGAGGACACCGGGGAGCTGTTTTTT. This codes for CASSQDEDTGELFF.

V usage is TRBV7-9 and J usage is TRBJ2-2; D not certain. From germline, CDR1 is SEHNR and CDR2 FQNEAQ (reference sequence). CDR3 length: 14 residues. V lost 2 bases to trimming and J lost 4 bases, with 8 bases between them. The CDR3 region is CASSLMERTGELFF. The CDR3 region has the DNA TGTGCCAGCAGCTTAATGGAGCGCACCGGGGAGCTGTTTTTT.

The V gene is TRBV5-1, the J gene TRBJ2-5, with a tentative D call TRBD1 (6 bases). The CDR3 has 12 amino acids. Deletions cut 5 bases from V and 1 base from J, with 6 bases between. CDR1 and CDR2 (germline): SGHRS, YFSETQ. The CDR3 sequence is CASRGGQETQYF. CDR3 coding DNA: TGCGCCAGCAGAGGGGGCCAAGAGACCCAGTACTTC.

V gene TRBV7-9 combines with J gene TRBJ2-7, with a weak D call TRBD1 (6 bases). Trimming stripped 5 bases from V and 6 bases from J, with 17 bases between. CDR1 SEHNR and CDR2 FQNEAQ come from the germline V gene (reference sequence). The CDR3 is 14 residues long. The CDR3 region is CASSLTGLVSEQYF. The CDR3 DNA follows: TGTGCCAGCAGCCTCACAGGGCTGGTCTCCGAGCAGTACTTC.

The genes are TRBV5-1 and TRBJ1-4, with D tentatively TRBD1 (6 bases). The V gene lost 2 bases and the J gene lost 4 bases, with 9 bases spanning the gap. The germline V gene has CDR1 SGHRS and CDR2 YFSETQ. The CDR3 consists of 14 residues. The CDR3 nucleotides read TGCGCCAGCAGCTTACAGGGCCGTAATGAAAAACTGTTTTTT. Its translation: CASSLQGRNEKLFF.

This chain uses TRBV30 with TRBJ1-2, with D tentatively TRBD1 (5 bases). This CDR3 contains 14 residues. Germline values: CDR1 GTSNPN, CDR2 SVGIG (reference sequence). Deletions cut 3 bases from V and 6 bases from J, with 17 bases between. DNA for the CDR3: TGTGCCTGGAGAGGCAGGGAAAAAGTTCATGGCTACACCTTC. Amino acid sequence: CAWRGREKVHGYTF.

J is TRBJ1-1 and V is TRBV4-2; 9 bases agree with TRBD1. From germline, CDR1 is LGHNA and CDR2 YNFKEQ. The V and J ends lost 8 bases and 6 bases, in that order; junction bases with no gene match: 7. This CDR3 comprises 13 residues. CDR3 in DNA: TGTGCCAGCTCGGGAGACAGGGGGGCTGAAGCTTTCTTT. Residues: CASSGDRGAEAFF.

This chain uses TRBV7-8 with TRBJ1-1; D is undetermined. Germline CDR1 reads SGHVS; CDR2 reads FQNEAQ. This CDR3 has 12 amino acids. V was trimmed by 2 bases and J by 6 bases, leaving 7 bases between them. The CDR3 bases are TGTGCCAGCAGCTTAAACGGGGCTGAAGCTTTCTTT. This codes for CASSLNGAEAFF.

The genes are TRBV6-1 and TRBJ2-1, with 9 bases aligning to TRBD2. The germline gives CDR1 MNHNS, CDR2 SASEGT. The CDR3 spans 19 residues. After removal of 0 bases from V and 0 bases from J, the junction contained 9 bases not matched to a gene. The CDR3 DNA follows: TGTGCCAGCAGTGAAGCCCTACGGCGGGAGGGCCCCTCCTACAATGAGCAGTTCTTC. It encodes CASSEALRREGPSYNEQFF.

This chain joins TRBV5-1 and TRBJ1-6; 7 positions match TRBD1. From germline, CDR1 is SGHRS and CDR2 YFSETQ. The J segment lost 5 bases and the V segment lost 2 bases, leaving 1 base of the junction unmatched. The CDR3 spans 14 residues. CDR3 protein: CASSLGQDNSPLHF. Here the CDR3 DNA reads TGCGCCAGCAGCTTAGGACAGGATAATTCACCCCTCCACTTT.

J is TRBJ2-1 and V is TRBV6-5; 9 bases fit TRBD1. The CDR3 length is 16 residues. Germline CDR1 reads MNHEY; CDR2 reads SVGAGI. Trimming cost V 2 bases and J 5 bases; bases outside gene matches: 7. The chain's CDR3 is CASSYPGQGGDNEQFF. DNA for the CDR3: TGTGCCAGCAGTTACCCGGGACAGGGAGGAGACAATGAGCAGTTCTTC.

CDR3 residues: CAWSVRRGGTDTQYF. As DNA, the CDR3 is TGTGCCTGGAGTGTACGAAGGGGGGGGACAGATACGCAGTATTTT. The rearrangement uses TRBV30 and TRBJ2-3, with D possibly being TRBD2 (7 bases). Trimming stripped 0 bases from V and 3 bases from J, with 13 bases between. The CDR3 totals 15 residues. In germline, CDR1 is GTSNPN, CDR2 SVGIG (reference sequence).

J is TRBJ2-3 and V is TRBV19; 8 bases align to TRBD2. The CDR3 is 14 amino acids. The J segment lost 8 bases and the V segment lost 3 bases, leaving 7 bases of the junction unmatched. Germline assignment: CDR1 LNHDA and CDR2 SQIVND (reference sequence). The CDR3, as DNA: TGTGCCAGTAGTATGGGACTAGAGGGTACTACGCAGTATTTT. Translation gives CASSMGLEGTTQYF. The full variable domain, its missing parts supplied by reference TRBV19 and TRBJ2-3, is DGGITQSPKYLFRKEGQNVTLSCEQNLNHDAMYWYRQDPGQGLRLIYYSQIVNDFQKGDIAEGYSVSREKKESFPLTVTSAQKNPTAFYLCASSMGLEGTTQYFGPGTRLTVL.

The chain employs TRBV4-1 and TRBJ2-2, with TRBD1 matching 8 bases. Looked up from germline, CDR1 is MGHRA and CDR2 is YSYEKL. This CDR3 contains 16 residues. V dropped 1 base and J dropped 6; count of bases not matched to a gene: 7. The CDR3 region is CASSQGAGGLPGELFF. CDR3 nucleotide sequence: TGCGCCAGCAGCCAAGGGGCAGGGGGCCTTCCCGGGGAGCTGTTTTTT.

This chain connects TRBV7-2 to TRBJ1-2, with 11 bases fitting TRBD1. Germline CDR1 is SGHTA and CDR2 is FQGNSA. The CDR3 is 14 amino acids. The V gene end was trimmed by 5 bases and the J gene end by 8 bases; junction bases not matched to a gene: 7. The CDR3 sequence is CASSKTGTGGGYTF. DNA for the CDR3: TGTGCCAGCAGCAAGACCGGGACAGGGGGGGGCTACACCTTC. The entire variable domain, with the rest obtained from reference TRBV7-2 and TRBJ1-2, is as follows: GAGVSQSPSNKVTEKGKDVELRCDPISGHTALYWYRQSLGQGLEFLIYFQGNSAPDKSGLPSDRFSAERTGGSVSTLTIQRTQQEDSAVYLCASSKTGTGGGYTFGSGTRLTVV.

This chain joins TRBV27 and TRBJ2-7; a possible D gene is TRBD1 (6 bases). V was trimmed by 6 bases and J by 6 bases, leaving 15 bases between them. The CDR3 has 13 amino acids. In germline, CDR1 is MNHEY, CDR2 SMNVEV (reference sequence). The CDR3 region has the DNA TGTGCCAGCAGCCGACCTCAGGGGTTCGAGCAGTACTTC. Translation: CASSRPQGFEQYF.

This rearrangement joins TRBV19 to TRBJ2-3; D perhaps matches TRBD1 (7 bases). The CDR3 loop spans 16 amino acids. The ends were cut back, 4 bases at V and 1 base at J, with 15 bases in the middle. Germline V gene lookup returns CDR1 LNHDA and CDR2 SQIVND (reference sequence). CDR3 residues: CASSKRQGGGTDTQYF. Here the CDR3 DNA reads TGTGCCAGTAGTAAGAGACAGGGAGGAGGCACAGATACGCAGTATTTT.

The chain carries TRBV9 and TRBJ1-3; possible D gene TRBD1, 6 bases. V was shortened by 4 bases and J by 0 bases, with 11 bases between the two germline ends. In germline, CDR1 is SGDLS, CDR2 YYNGEE. The CDR3 spans 15 residues. CDR3 loop: CASSLQGVSGNTIYF. DNA for the CDR3: TGTGCCAGCAGCCTACAGGGAGTCTCTGGAAACACCATATATTTT.

The gene calls are TRBV28 and TRBJ1-5; TRBD1 matches at 7 bases. Germline trimming cut 2 bases from V and 8 bases from J; bases unmatched to any gene: 9. CDR1 MDHEN and CDR2 SYDVKM come from the germline V gene. The CDR3 runs 15 residues. CDR3 sequence reads: CASSLRTGRGEPQHF. The CDR3 bases are TGTGCCAGCAGTTTAAGGACAGGCAGGGGTGAGCCCCAGCATTTT. Drawing the rest from reference TRBV28 and TRBJ1-5, the complete variable domain is DVKVTQSSRYLVKRTGEKVFLECVQDMDHENMFWYRQDPGLGLRLIYFSYDVKMKEKGDIPEGYSVSREKKERFSLILESASTNQTSMYLCASSLRTGRGEPQHFGDGTRLSIL.

The V and J genes are TRBV28 and TRBJ1-2, with a possible D match to TRBD1 (5 bases). CDR1 MDHEN and CDR2 SYDVKM come from the germline V gene. V was pared by 3 bases and J by 7 bases, with 18 bases between. The CDR3 spans 15 residues. Here the CDR3 DNA reads TGTGCCAGCAGTTTGTCAGGGAAAAGAATAGGTGGCTACACCTTC. Encoded protein: CASSLSGKRIGGYTF.

This chain connects TRBV6-4 to TRBJ2-3; 8 bases fit TRBD2. The trim removed 6 bases at V and 4 bases at J, leaving 6 bases unmatched. The CDR3 has 14 residues. In germline, CDR1 is MRHNA, CDR2 SNTAGT. The CDR3 DNA is TGTGCCAGCAGCCCGGGACTAGAAGCAGATACGCAGTATTTT. It yields the protein CASSPGLEADTQYF.